This record looks at one TCR beta chain sequence and its context. Antigen: not known. The CDR3 runs to 16 residues. V lost 1 base and J 3 bases, leaving 15 bases between the germline ends. The germline CDR1 and CDR2 sequences are KGHSH and LQKENI. Treatment in this sample: approximately nine-day PBMC culture with coronavirus spike peptide pools or control peptides (ViraFEST assay). Using peptide pools, antigen-specific T cells were expanded in ViraFEST before TCRs were sequenced. Cultured CD4+ T cell DNA underwent sequencing with the Oncomine TCR Beta short-read assay. MiXCR was run by TCRdb on the PCR reads, yielding one entry per CDR3 protein. This table has under 25,000 distinct CDR3 sequences, around a quarter appearing once. The sample belongs to a study of vaccination and CD4 T cells after COVID-19. Study context: With a range of 35 to 161, the median interval from diagnosis to drawing post-COVID samples was 90 to 120 days. As a positive control, some control cultures were given a CEFX pool, while others were given an HIV-1 Nef pool or no peptide. Study-wide findings and caveats: The study found that a median 86.3% of reactive clones in convalescent patients appeared only post-vaccination.

Source material: cultured CD4+ T cells from blood. The chain joins TRBV18 to TRBJ1-1; D not resolved. The TCR sequence derives from a human donor with COVID-19. The CDR3 sequence: CASSPLHQVKDTEAFF. CDR3 nucleotides: TGTGCCAGCTCACCACTACACCAGGTCAAGGACACTGAAGCTTTCTTT.